Listed below are T cell receptor beta chains from one sample, sequenced in a study of blood T cell repertoires in COVID-19. This table comes from immunoSEQ multiplex PCR, and its TCRdb copy is limited to in-frame clones, with some not included. The table has around 160,000 clones, around 90% seen once; the top ten hold about a sixth. The sequencing input was peripheral blood. The receptors derive from a man in his sixties with active or convalescent COVID-19. Each CDR3 is given with its conserved first and last residue. The order of the fields is V gene, CDR3 protein.

v_gene: TRBV5-1; CDR3aa: CASSFTGTGRTEAFF
v_gene: TRBV29-1; CDR3aa: CSVDSTGDEQYF
v_gene: TRBV5-1; CDR3aa: CASSWTANYGYTF
v_gene: TRBV5-1; CDR3aa: CASSFTTGAPSSGANVLTF
v_gene: TRBV5-4; CDR3aa: CASTIDRGYEQYF
v_gene: TRBV11-2; CDR3aa: CASSSQTGVTEAFF
v_gene: TRBV6-5; CDR3aa: CASSHSGGVGELFF
v_gene: TRBV6-2/TRBV6-3; CDR3aa: CASSDRGNGYTF
v_gene: TRBV3-1/TRBV3-2; CDR3aa: CASSHLGGSGANVLTF
v_gene: TRBV18; CDR3aa: CASSPIKGDYEQYF
v_gene: TRBV5-6; CDR3aa: CASSLEQPLNYGYTF
v_gene: TRBV6-5; CDR3aa: CASSYSVGWGNTIYF
v_gene: TRBV6-5; CDR3aa: CASSYSGQGAEKLFF
v_gene: TRBV19; CDR3aa: CASSSDGKMGGYTF
v_gene: TRBV19; CDR3aa: CASSLRQGASNNSPLHF
v_gene: TRBV5-1; CDR3aa: CASSLDGQPNQPQHF
v_gene: TRBV6-5; CDR3aa: CASRRTGGGYEQYF
v_gene: TRBV7-2; CDR3aa: CASSFLAGEYNEQFF
v_gene: TRBV6-5; CDR3aa: CASDPTGGAYEQYF
v_gene: TRBV19; CDR3aa: CASSILLRQGAGDQPQHF
v_gene: TRBV27; CDR3aa: CASSLTGTNEQFF
v_gene: TRBV11-2; CDR3aa: CASSSQATTNEKLFF
v_gene: TRBV7-8; CDR3aa: CASSSTGGMETQYF
v_gene: TRBV27; CDR3aa: CASSLGHTGSYEQYF
v_gene: TRBV5-1; CDR3aa: CASSLYSGVRAEAFF
v_gene: TRBV19; CDR3aa: CASSTNNRPGGQPQHF
v_gene: TRBV5-1; CDR3aa: CASSRNRGQVRSEQYF
v_gene: TRBV10-2; CDR3aa: CASRVDSSYNSPLHF
v_gene: TRBV5-1; CDR3aa: CASSFLDRGVYNSPLHF
v_gene: TRBV6-5; CDR3aa: CASSSLFSEAFF
v_gene: TRBV19; CDR3aa: CASSITTSGSNEQFF
v_gene: TRBV5-1; CDR3aa: CASSLDTGNYGYTF
v_gene: TRBV2; CDR3aa: CASSGQGFSYEQYF
v_gene: TRBV7-2; CDR3aa: CASSLYRDKNIQYF
v_gene: TRBV27; CDR3aa: CASSPGTGDNNEQFF
v_gene: TRBV7-9; CDR3aa: CASSRGRADTQYF
v_gene: TRBV6-5; CDR3aa: CATESGGNTDTQYF
v_gene: TRBV10-2; CDR3aa: CASSNPTGLINYGYTF